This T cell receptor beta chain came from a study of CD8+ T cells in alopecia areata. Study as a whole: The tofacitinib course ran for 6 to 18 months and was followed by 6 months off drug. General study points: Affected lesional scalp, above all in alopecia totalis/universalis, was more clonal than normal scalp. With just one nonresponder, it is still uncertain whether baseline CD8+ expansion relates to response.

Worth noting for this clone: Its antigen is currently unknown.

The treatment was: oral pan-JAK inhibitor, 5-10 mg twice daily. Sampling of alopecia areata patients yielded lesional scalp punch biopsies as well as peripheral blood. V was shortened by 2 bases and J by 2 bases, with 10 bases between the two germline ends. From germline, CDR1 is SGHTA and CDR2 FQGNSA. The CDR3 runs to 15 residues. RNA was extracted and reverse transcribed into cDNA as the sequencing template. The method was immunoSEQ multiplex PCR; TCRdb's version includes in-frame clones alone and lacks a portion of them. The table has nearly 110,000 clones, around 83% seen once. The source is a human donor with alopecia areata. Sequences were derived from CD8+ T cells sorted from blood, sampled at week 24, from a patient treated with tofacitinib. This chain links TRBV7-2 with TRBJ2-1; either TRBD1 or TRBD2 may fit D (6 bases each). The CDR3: CASSLNGGPYNEQFF. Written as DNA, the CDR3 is TGTGCCAGCAGCTTAAACGGGGGCCCCTACAATGAGCAGTTCTTC.